Listed below are T cell receptor beta chains from one sample, sequenced in a study of cytomegalovirus exposure and HLA in healthy donors. Some clones are missing from TCRdb's copy, which holds only in-frame ones; the method was immunoSEQ multiplex PCR. The sample has 200,000 to 300,000 clones, approximately 86% seen once. Specimen: PBMCs. The receptors come from a woman in her twenties or thirties in good health and CMV-seropositive. Each CDR3 is given with its conserved first and last residue.

j_gene: TRBJ2-7
v_gene: TRBV30
CDR3aa: CAWTRDSAYEQYF

j_gene: TRBJ2-7
v_gene: TRBV5-8
CDR3aa: CASSLLWPGTAKYEQYF

j_gene: TRBJ2-7
v_gene: TRBV6-1
CDR3aa: CASRAGLAGPYEQYF

j_gene: TRBJ2-7
v_gene: TRBV28
CDR3aa: CASSSGLAGFYEQYF

j_gene: TRBJ1-2
v_gene: TRBV9
CDR3aa: CASSVQQGFGGYTF

j_gene: TRBJ1-2
v_gene: TRBV19
CDR3aa: CASSIAAGGAYGYTF

j_gene: TRBJ1-4
v_gene: TRBV29-1
CDR3aa: CSVEETGLNEKLFF

j_gene: TRBJ1-2
v_gene: TRBV7-9
CDR3aa: CASSSRQGLRYTF

j_gene: TRBJ1-1
v_gene: TRBV30
CDR3aa: CAWSVPGRGRTEAFF

j_gene: TRBJ2-3
v_gene: TRBV28
CDR3aa: CASSFSGTYIDTQYF

j_gene: TRBJ2-7
v_gene: TRBV19
CDR3aa: CASSGGGEQYF

j_gene: TRBJ1-2
v_gene: TRBV15
CDR3aa: CATSRDPGQGYGYTF

j_gene: TRBJ2-2
v_gene: TRBV6-5
CDR3aa: CASTLHGSTGELFF

j_gene: TRBJ1-5
v_gene: TRBV19
CDR3aa: CASSITGINQPQHF

j_gene: TRBJ2-6
v_gene: TRBV4-2
CDR3aa: CASSRAGANVLTF

j_gene: TRBJ2-5
v_gene: TRBV19
CDR3aa: CASSMGLAGGFQYF

j_gene: TRBJ2-7
v_gene: TRBV13
CDR3aa: CASSSLPRDEQYF

j_gene: TRBJ2-1
v_gene: TRBV2
CDR3aa: CASSFILATEQFF

j_gene: TRBJ2-1
v_gene: TRBV21-1
CDR3aa: CASSKTGTGTRVSSSYNEQFF

j_gene: TRBJ2-7
v_gene: TRBV28
CDR3aa: CASSVSALGVFDEQYF